This TCR beta chain was documented in a study of blood T cell repertoires in COVID-19. The CDR3 runs 18 residues. The ends lost 1 base at V and 1 base at J; junction bases unmatched: 13. CDR1 and CDR2 from the germline V gene are SGHAT and FQNNGV. Assay used: immunoSEQ multiplex PCR; TCRdb lists only in-frame clones, some missing. The table has hundreds of thousands of clones, 70% to 75% seen once. Sequencing used peripheral blood. This TCR was recovered from a woman at least 80 years old with acute or convalescent COVID-19. V gene TRBV11-2 combines with J gene TRBJ2-7; 7 nucleotides line up with TRBD1. CDR3 region: CASSLVRSGTAFSYEQYF. In nucleotides, the CDR3 is TGTGCCAGCAGCTTAGTGCGTTCCGGGACAGCCTTTTCCTACGAGCAGTACTTC.